Following are 24 T cell receptor beta chains from one sample sequenced in a study of T cell clones after liver transplantation. Sequencing used immunoSEQ multiplex PCR; TCRdb keeps in-frame clones, though not all of them. Here the sample spans around 77,000 clones, 75% to 85% being singletons. The specimen comprised CD4+ T cells from blood, sampled 12 months after liver transplant. The receptors derive from a human patient who received a liver transplant. Some T cells may have come from the graft donor.

The rearrangement joins TRBV6-5 to TRBJ2-3, with unresolved D. Germline V lookup: CDR1 MNHEY, CDR2 SVGAGI. CDR3 size: 13 residues. V lost 2 bases, J lost 4 bases, and 7 bases lay in between. Written as DNA, the CDR3 is TGTGCCAGCAGTTACGATGGCGCAGATACGCAGTATTTT. As protein: CASSYDGADTQYF.

The chain has TRBV11-2 and TRBJ1-1; 8 bases map to TRBD1. CDR3 size: 14 residues. Germline values: CDR1 SGHAT, CDR2 FQNNGV. Trimming at V came to 3 bases and at J to 11 bases, leaving 11 bases not matched to a gene. CDR3 nucleotide sequence: TGTGCCAGCAGCTTTACAGGGGGAAGAGGCGAGGCTTTCTTT. This gives the protein CASSFTGGRGEAFF.

Only a few counts were recorded for this clone. The gene calls are TRBV12-2 and TRBJ2-1; the D call in the table, TRBD2, was not verified against the DNA. TRBV12-2 represents a pseudogene. The CDR3 has 21 amino acids. CDR3 in DNA: TGTGCAAGTCGCTTCGAAACTAGCGGGAGGGCTCAGGGTGGGGAGACGAATGAGCAGTTCTTC. This codes for CASRFETSGRAQGGETNEQFF.

The chain is built from TRBV28 and TRBJ2-1; 8 nucleotides line up with TRBD1. Germline CDR1 MDHEN, CDR2 SYDVKM. CDR3 size: 12 residues. V gave up 2 bases and J gave up 15 bases; unmatched junction bases: 6. The CDR3 nucleotides read TGTGCCAGCAGTTTACCCTACAGGGGGTGGTTCTTC. Its protein is CASSLPYRGWFF.

V is TRBV7-2 and J is TRBJ2-3; 7 bases line up with TRBD2. CDR3 length: 15 residues. With V trimmed by 0 bases and J by 3 bases, 3 bases remained unmatched. Germline V gene data show CDR1 as SGHTA and CDR2 as FQGNSA. The CDR3: CASSLAGGPTDTQYF. CDR3 sequence (DNA): TGTGCCAGCAGCTTAGCGGGAGGGCCTACAGATACGCAGTATTTT.

The CDR3 sequence: CASSQGLGYQETQYF. In DNA form, the CDR3 reads TGCGCCAGCAGCCAGGGATTGGGGTACCAAGAGACCCAGTACTTC. The V gene is TRBV4-1, the J gene TRBJ2-5; no reliable D call. This CDR3 is built from 15 residues. Germline loops: CDR1 MGHRA, CDR2 YSYEKL. Trimming left V 3 bases short and J 0 bases short, with 11 bases between.

CDR3 sequence reads: CASSFGRAGVGYGYTF. The CDR3 coding sequence is TGTGCCAGCAGCTTTGGGCGCGCGGGGGTTGGCTATGGCTACACCTTC. V usage is TRBV7-9 and J usage is TRBJ1-2; D is possibly TRBD1 (5 bases). CDR3 length equals 16 residues. V lost 3 bases, J lost 4 bases, and 18 bases lay in between. Germline V lookup: CDR1 SEHNR, CDR2 FQNEAQ (reference sequence).

In its sample, this clone is medium-sized. The V call is TRBV28, the J call TRBJ1-2, with D unclear. The CDR3 contains 13 residues. The germline V gene encodes CDR1 MDHEN and CDR2 SYDVKM. The V end lost 5 bases, the J end lost 5 bases, and 12 bases lay between the germline ends. The CDR3 DNA sequence: TGTGCCAGCAGTCGCACCTCACGGTATGGCTACACCTTC. This encodes CASSRTSRYGYTF.

This clone has a single count. V and J are TRBV29-1 and TRBJ1-1; D unresolved. This CDR3 spans 12 amino acids. Germline values: CDR1 SQVTM, CDR2 ANQGSEA. V lost 4 bases to trimming and J lost 1 base, with 7 bases between them. This CDR3 reads CSVGRTNTEAFF. The CDR3 region has the DNA TGCAGCGTTGGACGCACGAACACTGAAGCTTTCTTT.

This sequence joins TRBV18 and TRBJ1-1; perhaps TRBD1 as D (5 bases). The germline V gene encodes CDR1 KGHSH and CDR2 LQKENI. CDR3 length equals 15 residues. Trimming shortened V by 5 bases and J by 0 bases, and 13 bases separated the two germline ends. For the CDR3, the DNA is TGTGCCAGCTCATCTAGCCAAGGGGTGAACACTGAAGCTTTCTTT. This encodes CASSSSQGVNTEAFF. Drawing the rest from reference TRBV18 and TRBJ1-1, the complete variable domain is NAGVMQNPRHLVRRRGQEARLRCSPMKGHSHVYWYRQLPEEGLKFMVYLQKENIIDESGMPKERFSAEFPKEGPSILRIQQVVRGDSAAYFCASSSSQGVNTEAFFGQGTRLTVV.

This chain links TRBV9 with TRBJ1-4; D gene uncertain. This CDR3 is built from 14 residues. V lost 1 base to trimming and J lost 5 bases, with 9 bases between them. CDR1 and CDR2 (germline): SGDLS, YYNGEE. Written as DNA, the CDR3 is TGTGCCAGCAGCGTACAGGCGGAGAATGAAAAACTGTTTTTT. Translation gives CASSVQAENEKLFF.

The chain is built from TRBV30 and TRBJ2-7, with D unclear. This CDR3 has 15 residues. V lost 4 bases and J lost 2, with 18 bases in between. Germline values: CDR1 GTSNPN, CDR2 SVGIG (reference sequence). The CDR3 is CAWILPSTMTYEQYF. CDR3 sequence (DNA): TGTGCCTGGATCCTCCCGTCTACAATGACCTACGAGCAGTACTTC.

This clone was seen a handful of times. This rearrangement joins TRBV7-6 to TRBJ1-2; D call uncertain. The germline gives CDR1 SGHVS, CDR2 FNYEAQ. The CDR3 covers 15 residues. Trimming stripped 3 bases from V and 2 bases from J, with 13 bases between. The CDR3 sequence is CASSFEPNRNYGYTF. The CDR3 coding sequence is TGTGCCAGCAGCTTTGAGCCGAACCGAAACTATGGCTACACCTTC.

V usage is TRBV15 and J usage is TRBJ2-3, with D perhaps matching TRBD2 (6 bases). The CDR3 runs 13 residues. Trimming took 0 bases from V and 12 from J, leaving 13 bases between them. Per germline, CDR1 LNHNV and CDR2 YYDKDF (reference sequence). The CDR3: CATSRDTSPSQYF. The CDR3 region has the DNA TGTGCCACCAGCAGAGATACTAGCCCATCACAGTATTTT.

The chain is built from TRBV18 and TRBJ2-7, with no clear D. Trimming took off 1 base at V and 3 bases at J, with 7 bases between the two ends. The CDR3 has 13 amino acids. Per the germline V gene, CDR1 is KGHSH and CDR2 is LQKENI. The DNA for the CDR3 is TGTGCCAGCTCACCACTGGAGCTCTACGAGCAGTACTTC. Translated: CASSPLELYEQYF.

This sequence joins TRBV6-5 and TRBJ2-2; D unclear. The germline V and J ends were trimmed by 5 bases and 5 bases, with 6 bases remaining between them. The CDR3 sequence is 12 residues long. The germline V gene encodes CDR1 MNHEY and CDR2 SVGAGI. CDR3 region: CASSDLTGELFF. The CDR3, as DNA: TGTGCCAGCAGTGACCTGACCGGGGAGCTGTTTTTT.

The V and J genes are TRBV11-3 and TRBJ2-2, with D unresolved. Trimming left V 8 bases short and J 0 bases short, with 7 bases between. This CDR3 comprises 13 residues. Germline V gene data show CDR1 as SGHNT and CDR2 as YENEEA. This CDR3 is CASRGANTGELFF. As DNA, the CDR3 is TGTGCCAGCCGCGGCGCGAACACCGGGGAGCTGTTTTTT.

This clone has a handful of counts. The J gene is TRBJ1-5, the V gene TRBV6-5; D gene uncertain. CDR1 MNHEY and CDR2 SVGAGI come from the germline V gene. The CDR3 runs to 12 residues. Trimming left V 7 bases short and J 8 bases short, with 12 bases between. CDR3 in DNA: TGTGCCAGCACCCTTCACCCTAAGCCCCAGCATTTT. Translated, it gives CASTLHPKPQHF.

The genes are TRBV11-2 and TRBJ1-1, with D unresolved. The CDR3 spans 13 residues. V dropped 5 bases and J dropped 0 bases, with 7 bases sitting between them. The germline CDR1 and CDR2 sequences are SGHAT and FQNNGV. CDR3 sequence reads: CASSPSLNTEAFF. CDR3 coding DNA: TGTGCCAGCAGCCCGTCCTTGAACACTGAAGCTTTCTTT. The full variable domain, completed using reference TRBV11-2 and TRBJ1-1, is EAGVAQSPRYKIIEKRQSVAFWCNPISGHATLYWYQQILGQGPKLLIQFQNNGVVDDSQLPKDRFSAERLKGVDSTLKIQPAKLEDSAVYLCASSPSLNTEAFFGQGTRLTVV.

This clone was seen a few times. This chain uses TRBV4-1 with TRBJ2-1; the match to TRBD2 covers 7 bases. The CDR3 is 15 amino acids. Germline V gene sequence: CDR1 MGHRA, CDR2 YSYEKL. Germline trimming cut 4 bases from V and 7 bases from J; bases unmatched to any gene: 10. The CDR3 sequence is CASSLPGRAKNEQFF. In DNA form, the CDR3 reads TGCGCCAGCAGCCTACCGGGGAGGGCCAAGAATGAGCAGTTCTTC.

With regard to this clone: The same CDR3 is also encoded by other DNA sequences in this sample. The chain joins TRBV9 to TRBJ2-5; TRBD1 matches at 7 bases. This CDR3 contains 12 residues. The trim removed 3 bases at V and 5 bases at J, leaving 1 base unmatched. In germline, CDR1 is SGDLS, CDR2 YYNGEE. For the CDR3, the DNA is TGTGCCAGCAGCGCAGGGGGTGAGACCCAGTACTTC. Translated: CASSAGGETQYF.

The V gene is TRBV28, the J gene TRBJ1-3, with TRBD1 matching 7 bases. The CDR3 is made up of 15 amino acids. With 11 bases clipped from V and 0 bases from J, the junction kept 10 bases outside the gene matches. The germline gives CDR1 MDHEN, CDR2 SYDVKM. The CDR3 coding sequence is TGTGCCTCCCGGGACAGTGGGACCTCTGGAAACACCATATATTTT. Residues: CASRDSGTSGNTIYF.

The gene calls are TRBV4-1 and TRBJ2-2; D remains unclear. V was clipped by 6 bases and J by 3 bases, with 11 bases between them. Germline values: CDR1 MGHRA, CDR2 YSYEKL. The CDR3 is 14 residues long. The CDR3 loop is CASRRQPYTGELFF. DNA of the CDR3: TGCGCCAGCAGAAGGCAACCCTACACCGGGGAGCTGTTTTTT.

The chain couples TRBV6-1 to TRBJ2-2; unclear D gene. Germline V gene data show CDR1 as MNHNS and CDR2 as SASEGT. V was pared by 6 bases and J by 6 bases, with 5 bases between. The CDR3 sequence is 11 residues long. The CDR3, as DNA: TGTGCCAGCAGGAAGGCCGGGGAGCTGTTTTTT. Its translation: CASRKAGELFF.